Shown below are 4 T cell receptor beta chains from a single sample sequenced in a study of identical twins. MiXCR, run by TCRdb on the 5' RACE reads, gives a single entry per CDR3 protein. The sample yields about 900,000 distinct CDR3 sequences, around 12% seen once. The data also belong to a second study, concerning yellow fever vaccine responses in identical twins.

Sequencing was carried out using PBMCs. The receptors here all came from a woman under 30 in good health.

The chain employs TRBV12-3 or TRBV12-4 and TRBJ2-5, with D perhaps TRBD2 (7 bases). The CDR3 is 14 amino acids. V shed 7 bases and J shed 5 bases, with 17 bases lying between them. In nucleotides, the CDR3 is TGTGCCAGCACCGGGGGGCTTTCATCGGAGACCCAGTACTTC. Residues: CASTGGLSSETQYF.

This clonotype was detected a few times. V and J are TRBV15 and TRBJ2-4; D is possibly TRBD2 (6 bases). Germline V CDR1 and CDR2: LNHNV, YYDKDF (reference sequence). V lost 1 base to trimming and J lost 6 bases, with 13 bases between them. The CDR3 consists of 15 residues. CDR3 nucleotide sequence: TGTGCCACCAGCAGAGCCCGCGGAGGGTTAAACATTCAGTACTTC. Its protein product is CATSRARGGLNIQYF.

The V gene is TRBV3-1, the J gene TRBJ2-1; 9 bases are shared with TRBD2. Germline-derived CDR1 and CDR2 are LGHDT and YNNKEL (reference sequence). The ends lost 0 bases at V and 4 bases at J; junction bases unmatched: 13. The CDR3 extends over 19 amino acids. The CDR3 sequence is CASSQDWGLAGFIYNEQFF. The CDR3 nucleotides are TGTGCCAGCAGCCAAGATTGGGGGCTAGCGGGGTTCATATACAATGAGCAGTTCTTC.

The rearrangement links TRBV2 to TRBJ1-1; D gene ambiguous. Germline CDR1 reads SNHLY; CDR2 reads FYNNEI. The CDR3 has 10 amino acids. With 5 bases removed from V and 9 bases from J, the gap between germline ends came to 7 bases. CDR3: CASSPSQAFF. CDR3 nucleotides: TGTGCCAGCAGTCCATCCCAAGCTTTCTTT.